The T cell receptor (beta chain) under discussion was sequenced for a study of coeliac disease. Repertoires were generated with immunoSEQ multiplex PCR, while TCRdb's copy carries only in-frame clones and drops some. This sample has about 9,400 clones, with over 55% found just once. Germline CDR1 reads SSHAT; CDR2 reads FNYEAQ (reference sequence). The ends lost 5 bases at V and 8 bases at J; junction bases unmatched: 8. This CDR3 comprises 16 residues. The source material was lamina propria lymphocytes from the gut. The TCR originated in a woman in her sixties or seventies with celiac disease. This sequence joins TRBV7-7 and TRBJ2-2; the match to TRBD2 covers 13 bases. Here the CDR3 DNA reads TGTGCCAGCAGCCCCGGACTAGCGGGGGCCGGGGGGGAGCTGTTTTTT. This codes for CASSPGLAGAGGELFF.